The next 14 T cell receptor beta chains were all read from a single sample in a study of CD8 T cells in ankylosing spondylitis. TCRdb itself ran the 5' RACE reads through MiXCR, one entry per CDR3 protein. The sample contains some 130,000 distinct CDR3 sequences, just under 7.5% of which appear only once. The material sequenced was blood, either unsorted or a sorted T cell fraction (not recorded which). All receptors derive from a female donor with ankylosing spondylitis or in good health (not recorded which).

This clonotype was recorded at least ten times. V usage is TRBV12-3 or TRBV12-4 and J usage is TRBJ1-5; D gene unclear. This CDR3 comprises 13 residues. V lost 7 bases and J 4 bases, leaving 11 bases between the germline ends. CDR3 bases: TGTGCCAGCACCGGAAGCCCAAATCAGCCCCAGCATTTT. Its protein is CASTGSPNQPQHF.

This clonotype has a count of ten or more. This chain uses TRBV5-1 with TRBJ1-3, with 10 bases that match TRBD1. The CDR3 spans 16 residues. Trimming removed 2 bases from V and 8 bases from J; junction bases left unmatched: 10. Germline CDR1 reads SGHRS; CDR2 reads YFSETQ. CDR3 residues: CASSFRDRGSRDTIYF. The CDR3 nucleotides are TGCGCCAGCAGCTTCCGGGACAGGGGTTCCAGGGACACCATATATTTT.

This clonotype was seen at least ten times. The chain employs TRBV20-1 and TRBJ2-5; maybe TRBD1 (6 bases). Germline CDR1 reads DFQATT; CDR2 reads SNEGSKA (reference sequence). The CDR3 covers 14 residues. The V and J ends lost 5 bases and 5 bases respectively, with 18 bases between them. The CDR3: CSAHSSTGTETQYF. Written as DNA, the CDR3 is TGCAGTGCTCACTCTTCCACAGGGACGGAGACCCAGTACTTC.

This clonotype was picked up a small number of times. The J gene is TRBJ2-7, the V gene TRBV7-2; D may be TRBD1 or TRBD2 (5 bases each). CDR3 length: 13 residues. CDR1 SGHTA and CDR2 FQGNSA come from the germline V gene. Trimming took 8 bases from V and 5 from J, leaving 16 bases between them. In nucleotides, the CDR3 is TGTGCCAGCCTACTACAGGTGGGGGACGAGCAGTACTTC. Protein sequence: CASLLQVGDEQYF. The full variable domain, in which reference TRBV7-2 and TRBJ2-7 provide the parts outside the CDR3, is GAGVSQSPSNKVTEKGKDVELRCDPISGHTALYWYRQSLGQGLEFLIYFQGNSAPDKSGLPSDRFSAERTGGSVSTLTIQRTQQEDSAVYLCASLLQVGDEQYFGPGTRLTVT.

This clonotype was recorded at least ten times. The V and J genes are TRBV5-1 and TRBJ1-4, with D hard to call. The CDR3 covers 17 residues. The V and J ends lost 1 base and 0 bases respectively, with 13 bases between them. Looked up from germline, CDR1 is SGHRS and CDR2 is YFSETQ. The CDR3, as DNA: TGCGCCAGCAGCTTGACAGTCCCAGAGGCAACTAATGAAAAACTGTTTTTT. Its protein product is CASSLTVPEATNEKLFF.

Many counts were recorded for this clonotype. V and J are TRBV5-1 and TRBJ1-6; D is ambiguous. The CDR3 is 13 amino acids. Trimming took off 5 bases at V and 3 bases at J, with 6 bases between the two ends. CDR1 is SGHRS and CDR2 is YFSETQ in the germline V gene. The CDR3: CASRVDYNSPLHF. DNA for the CDR3: TGCGCCAGCAGGGTAGACTATAATTCACCCCTCCACTTT.

This clonotype was found many times. The chain joins TRBV12-3 or TRBV12-4 to TRBJ2-5, with D possibly being TRBD1 (6 bases). This CDR3 contains 13 residues. Trimming shortened V by 6 bases and J by 1 base, and 9 bases separated the two germline ends. The CDR3 loop is CASSKDSQETQYF. In DNA, the CDR3 is TGTGCCAGCAGCAAGGACAGCCAAGAGACCCAGTACTTC.

Many counts were recorded for this clonotype. The chain joins TRBV12-3 or TRBV12-4 to TRBJ2-7; TRBD2 aligns across 8 bases. This CDR3 region has 15 residues. Trimming cost V 2 bases and J 1 base; bases outside gene matches: 4. CDR3 DNA: TGTGCCAGCAGTTTATTGGCGGGGGGATCCTACGAGCAGTACTTC. Amino acids: CASSLLAGGSYEQYF.

The table lists this clonotype with many counts. The chain employs TRBV29-1 and TRBJ2-3; 8 bases agree with TRBD1. V dropped 3 bases and J dropped 0; count of bases not matched to a gene: 2. CDR1 is SQVTM, CDR2 ANQGSEA, per germline. The CDR3 consists of 14 residues. CDR3 residues: CSVEGTGSTDTQYF. CDR3 in DNA: TGCAGCGTTGAGGGGACAGGAAGCACAGATACGCAGTATTTT.

The chain has TRBV4-2 and TRBJ2-2; TRBD2 matches 14 bases. Germline V gene sequence: CDR1 LGHNA, CDR2 YNFKEQ. V shed 5 bases, J shed 5 bases, and the junction held 7 bases outside the gene matches. CDR3 size: 17 residues. CDR3 protein: CASSARTSGGLTGELFF. DNA of the CDR3: TGTGCCAGCAGCGCCCGGACTAGCGGGGGGTTAACCGGGGAGCTGTTTTTT.

There are many counts of this clonotype. The rearrangement uses TRBV12-3 or TRBV12-4 and TRBJ1-2; the D gene is possibly TRBD1 (6 bases). The V end was cut by 5 bases, the J end by 4 bases, with 17 bases between. The CDR3 is 15 residues long. The CDR3 here is CASSPGEEGLYGYTF. The CDR3 bases are TGTGCCAGCAGTCCAGGGGAGGAGGGGCTCTATGGCTACACCTTC.

In its sample, this clonotype was seen a few times. The chain couples TRBV7-2 to TRBJ1-2; TRBD1 agrees at 8 bases. The CDR3 totals 14 residues. Looked up from germline, CDR1 is SGHTA and CDR2 is FQGNSA. V gave up 6 bases and J gave up 4 bases; unmatched junction bases: 7. CDR3: CASSHPGQVYGYTF. CDR3 in DNA: TGTGCCAGCAGTCACCCGGGACAGGTCTATGGCTACACCTTC.

This clonotype was detected ten times or more. This chain uses TRBV28 with TRBJ2-5; D is unclear. V shed 3 bases and J shed 3 bases, with 8 bases lying between them. The CDR3 extends over 13 amino acids. CDR1 MDHEN and CDR2 SYDVKM come from the germline V gene. In nucleotides, the CDR3 is TGTGCCAGCAGTTTTGTCCCAAAAGAGACCCAGTACTTC. This codes for CASSFVPKETQYF.

This clonotype has just a few counts. The chain has TRBV20-1 and TRBJ2-5; D possibly matches TRBD1 or TRBD2 (5 bases each). The CDR3 totals 15 residues. Trimming removed 0 bases from V and 5 bases from J, with 16 bases in between. Germline lookup yields CDR1 DFQATT and CDR2 SNEGSKA (reference sequence). The CDR3 protein is CSARDSGARRETQYF. In DNA form, the CDR3 reads TGCAGTGCTAGAGACTCTGGGGCCAGGAGGGAGACCCAGTACTTC.